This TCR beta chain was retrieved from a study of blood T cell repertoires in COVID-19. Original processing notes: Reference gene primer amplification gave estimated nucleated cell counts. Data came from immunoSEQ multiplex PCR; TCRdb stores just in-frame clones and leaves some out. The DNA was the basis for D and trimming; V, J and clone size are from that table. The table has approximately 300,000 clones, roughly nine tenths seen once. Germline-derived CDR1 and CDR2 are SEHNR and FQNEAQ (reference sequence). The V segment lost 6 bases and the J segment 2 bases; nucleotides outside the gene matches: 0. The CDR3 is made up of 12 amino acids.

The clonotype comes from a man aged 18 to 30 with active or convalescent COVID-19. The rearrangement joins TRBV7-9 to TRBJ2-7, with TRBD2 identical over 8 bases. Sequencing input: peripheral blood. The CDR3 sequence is CASRGLAYEQYF. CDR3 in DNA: TGTGCCAGCAGGGGACTAGCCTACGAGCAGTACTTC.